This T cell receptor beta chain was obtained from a study of CD4+ T cells in melanoma. Regarding the study as a whole: A reported correlation linked neoantigen-specific CD4+ T cells to CD8+, macrophage and B cell function.

Produced via immunoSEQ multiplex PCR; TCRdb's table is partial and in-frame only. The table has approximately 20,000 clones, about four fifths seen once. For this clone: What it binds is unknown.

This CDR3 has 18 residues. The germline V gene has CDR1 SGDLS and CDR2 YYNGEE. V shed 0 bases, J shed 6 bases, and the junction held 13 bases outside the gene matches. The sample taken for sequencing was cells from a culture (not recorded whether cultured in vitro). V usage is TRBV9 and J usage is TRBJ2-1; 9 nucleotides line up with TRBD2. The clonotype originates from a human donor with melanoma. The CDR3: CASSVEGGGAAVRNEQFF. The CDR3 DNA sequence: TGTGCCAGCAGCGTAGAGGGCGGGGGGGCCGCGGTCCGCAATGAGCAGTTCTTC.